These T cell receptor beta chains were read from a single sample in a study of CD8+ T cells in alopecia areata. The assay was immunoSEQ multiplex PCR, and TCRdb's table has in-frame clones only and misses some. The table lists 95,000 to 100,000 clones, about 60% of them singletons. Material: CD8+ T cells sorted from blood, obtained between weeks 55 and 65, from a patient treated with tofacitinib. These receptors were collected from a human donor with alopecia areata. The CDR3 runs from the conserved cysteine through the conserved F or W. D genes are given only for firm matches. Where a row states a size, it is once, few, many or the class of an expanded clone; other rows omit it.

d_call: TRBD2
v_call: TRBV13
clone_size: few
j_call: TRBJ2-7
cdr3_length: 15
cdr3_aa: CASSFAGTSGGEQYF
cdr3_nt: TGTGCCAGCAGCTTCGCCGGGACTAGCGGGGGCGAGCAGTACTTC

d_call: TRBD2
v_call: TRBV6-1
clone_size: many
j_call: TRBJ2-3
cdr3_length: 14
cdr3_aa: CASTAGDGADTQYF
cdr3_nt: TGTGCCAGCACGGCGGGGGACGGTGCAGATACGCAGTATTTT

d_call: TRBD1
v_call: TRBV4-1
clone_size: NA
j_call: TRBJ2-1
cdr3_length: 19
cdr3_aa: CASSQVTRDPGTGRNEQFF
cdr3_nt: TGCGCCAGCAGCCAAGTCACCCGGGACCCAGGGACAGGGCGCAATGAGCAGTTCTTC

d_call: NA
v_call: TRBV29-1
clone_size: NA
j_call: TRBJ2-5
cdr3_length: 16
cdr3_aa: CSANPLGRGYQETQYF
cdr3_nt: TGCAGCGCTAACCCTCTAGGGCGGGGTTACCAAGAGACCCAGTACTTC

d_call: NA
v_call: TRBV19
clone_size: NA
j_call: TRBJ1-2
cdr3_length: 13
cdr3_aa: CASSIQGTDGYTF
cdr3_nt: TGTGCCAGTAGTATTCAGGGGACCGATGGCTACACCTTC

d_call: NA
v_call: TRBV7-9
clone_size: few
j_call: TRBJ2-2
cdr3_length: 16
cdr3_aa: CASSSTQGTNTGELFF
cdr3_nt: TGTGCCAGCAGCAGTACACAGGGTACGAACACCGGGGAGCTGTTTTTT

d_call: TRBD1
v_call: TRBV7-6
clone_size: NA
j_call: TRBJ1-1
cdr3_length: 15
cdr3_aa: CASSLAVGGWAEAFF
cdr3_nt: TGTGCCAGCAGCTTAGCTGTAGGGGGCTGGGCTGAAGCTTTCTTT

d_call: TRBD1
v_call: TRBV30
clone_size: NA
j_call: TRBJ2-7
cdr3_length: 14
cdr3_aa: CAWSSPGTGWEQYF
cdr3_nt: TGTGCCTGGAGCAGCCCCGGGACAGGGTGGGAGCAGTACTTC

d_call: NA
v_call: TRBV25-1
clone_size: NA
j_call: TRBJ2-1
cdr3_length: 10
cdr3_aa: CASSADEQFF
cdr3_nt: TGTGCCAGCAGTGCCGATGAGCAGTTCTTC

d_call: TRBD1
v_call: TRBV14
clone_size: NA
j_call: TRBJ1-4
cdr3_length: 14
cdr3_aa: CASSIRTGREKLFF
cdr3_nt: TGTGCCAGCAGCATACGGACAGGGCGGGAAAAACTGTTTTTT